This passage covers 21 T cell receptor beta chains from one sample sequenced in a study of regulatory T cells in long-lasting Graves disease. Construction of the TCR beta libraries employed iRepertoire HTBI primers in conjunction with Arm-PCR of CDR3 regions. MiXCR, applied by TCRdb to the multiplex PCR reads, yields one record per CDR3 protein. The table records about 240,000 distinct CDR3 sequences, around 20% of them present only once. Sample time point: newly diagnosed GD, antithyroid drugs for less than 3 months. PBMC RNA was the source of the TCR library. The sample was peripheral blood mononuclear cells (PBMCs), taken at new diagnosis, from a patient treated with antithyroid drugs. These TCRs come from a female donor with Graves disease.

A word on this clonotype: Possible read error: a much larger clone is one base away. The gene calls are TRBV6-1 and TRBJ1-6, with TRBD1 matching over 9 bases. Germline V lookup: CDR1 MNHNS, CDR2 SASEGT. The CDR3 is made up of 14 amino acids. V shed 6 bases and J 7 bases; nucleotides not matched to a gene: 4. The CDR3 here is CASSQGQGNSPLHF. The DNA for the CDR3 is TGTGCCAGCAGCCAAGGACAGGGGAATTCACCCCTCCACTTT.

Many counts were recorded for this clonotype. The chain has TRBV7-6 and TRBJ2-5, with 8 bases identical to TRBD2. CDR3 length equals 15 residues. The junction had 9 bases not matched to a gene; V was cut back by 2 bases and J by 7 bases. CDR1 is SGHVS and CDR2 is FNYEAQ in the germline V gene. The CDR3 is CASSLNPDGRVTQYF. CDR3 sequence (DNA): TGTGCCAGCAGCTTAAACCCAGACGGGAGGGTGACCCAGTACTTC.

A note on this clonotype: A read error may account for a junction end that differs from germline. This chain joins TRBV28 and TRBJ2-2; TRBD2 agrees at 7 bases. In germline, CDR1 is MDHEN, CDR2 SYDVKM. This CDR3 spans 15 amino acids. CDR3 sequence: CTSSLYSGLGGELFF. CDR3 coding DNA: TGTACCAGCAGTTTATATAGCGGGTTGGGCGGGGAGCTGTTTTTT. The entire variable domain, with the rest obtained from reference TRBV28 and TRBJ2-2, is as follows: DVKVTQSSRYLVKRTGEKVFLECVQDMDHENMFWYRQDPGLGLRLIYFSYDVKMKEKGDIPEGYSVSREKKERFSLILESASTNQTSMYLCTSSLYSGLGGELFFGEGSRLTVL.

Ten or more counts support this clonotype. The chain joins TRBV7-2 to TRBJ1-2; 8 bases map to TRBD1. The germline CDR1 and CDR2 sequences are SGHTA and FQGNSA. With V trimmed by 5 bases and J by 3 bases, 17 bases remained unmatched. This CDR3 is built from 18 residues. The CDR3 bases are TGTGCCAGCAGCACCCTGGACAGGGTTGCGATCGGTTACTATGGCTACACCTTC. It specifies CASSTLDRVAIGYYGYTF.

There are many counts of this clonotype. This chain connects TRBV11-3 to TRBJ2-1, with 8 bases lining up with TRBD2. With V trimmed by 2 bases and J by 6 bases, 0 bases remained unmatched. The CDR3 spans 13 residues. Germline CDR1 and CDR2: SGHNT and YENEEA. The CDR3 region is CASSLLAGNEQFF. DNA of the CDR3: TGTGCCAGCAGCTTACTAGCGGGCAATGAGCAGTTCTTC.

In its sample, this clonotype was seen many times. The rearrangement uses TRBV4-3 and TRBJ1-2; maybe TRBD1 (5 bases). V lost 0 bases, J lost 2 bases, and 7 bases lay in between. CDR1 is LGHNA and CDR2 is YSLEER in the germline V gene. This CDR3 is 14 amino acids long. The CDR3 reads CASSQEWGNYGYTF. CDR3 nucleotides: TGCGCCAGCAGCCAAGAGTGGGGGAACTATGGCTACACCTTC.

This clonotype was seen ten or more times. The chain joins TRBV12-3 or TRBV12-4 to TRBJ1-1; D ambiguous. The CDR3 consists of 14 residues. Trimming removed 3 bases at V and 1 base at J, with 9 bases between. This CDR3 reads CASSFGRRNTEAFF. DNA of the CDR3: TGTGCCAGCAGTTTCGGACGGAGGAACACTGAAGCTTTCTTT.

This clonotype has at least ten counts. The rearrangement uses TRBV28 and TRBJ1-5; 10 positions agree with TRBD1. V shed 6 bases, J shed 5 bases, and the junction held 13 bases outside the gene matches. This CDR3 comprises 17 residues. The germline V gene encodes CDR1 MDHEN and CDR2 SYDVKM. The CDR3 DNA reads as TGTGCCAGCAGACGGGACAGGGGAAAGTTCAAGGATCAGCCCCAGCATTTT. Translating it yields CASRRDRGKFKDQPQHF.

On this clonotype: This may be a read error, as it is one base from a much larger clone. The genes are TRBV6-5 and TRBJ2-3; 8 bases fit TRBD1. Trimming cost V 2 bases and J 13 bases; bases outside gene matches: 14. Germline CDR1 reads MNHEY; CDR2 reads SVGAGI. This CDR3 has 15 amino acids. The CDR3 loop is CASSYTLGQGGMEYF. The DNA of the CDR3 is TGTGCCAGCAGTTACACCCTCGGACAGGGAGGTATGGAGTATTTT.

As for this clonotype: Given the absence of the conserved phenylalanine or tryptophan at the CDR3 end, a read error is likely. The rearrangement uses TRBV5-5 and TRBJ1-1; D remains unclear. V lost 7 bases to trimming and J lost 4 bases, with 17 bases between them. This CDR3 has 14 amino acids. Germline V CDR1 and CDR2: SGHKS, YYEKEE (reference sequence). The CDR3 sequence is CASGVGRWGTEAFL. The CDR3 DNA is TGTGCCAGCGGGGTGGGCAGATGGGGCACTGAAGCTTTCCTT.

This clonotype was picked up many times. The V and J genes are TRBV6-2 or TRBV6-3 and TRBJ2-7; a possible D gene is TRBD2 (5 bases). The CDR3 sequence is 14 residues long. From germline, CDR1 is MNHEY and CDR2 SVGEGT. Trimming removed 4 bases at V and 5 bases at J, with 15 bases between. The CDR3 nucleotides are TGTGCCAGCAGTTCCACCACGAGGGTCCACGAGCAGTACTTC. Amino acids: CASSSTTRVHEQYF.

This clonotype was observed a single time. The chain combines TRBV27 with TRBJ1-5, with a tentative D call TRBD1 (5 bases). Germline values: CDR1 MNHEY, CDR2 SMNVEV (reference sequence). V lost 5 bases, J lost 0 bases, and 11 bases lay in between. CDR3 length: 15 amino acids. The CDR3 is CASSTGPNSNQPQHF. The CDR3 region has the DNA TGTGCCAGCAGTACGGGACCGAATAGCAATCAGCCCCAGCATTTT.

This clonotype turned up a few times. This rearrangement joins TRBV19 to TRBJ1-4; no reliable D call. CDR1 and CDR2 (germline): LNHDA, SQIVND (reference sequence). The CDR3 is 15 residues long. With 5 bases removed from V and 4 bases from J, the gap between germline ends came to 14 bases. The CDR3 coding sequence is TGTGCCAGTAGTGCTACCTGGGAACTTAATGAAAAACTGTTTTTT. This gives the protein CASSATWELNEKLFF. Based on the CDR3 plus reference TRBV19 and TRBJ1-4, the full variable domain is DGGITQSPKYLFRKEGQNVTLSCEQNLNHDAMYWYRQDPGQGLRLIYYSQIVNDFQKGDIAEGYSVSREKKESFPLTVTSAQKNPTAFYLCASSATWELNEKLFFGSGTQLSVL.

The table lists this clonotype with many counts. This sequence joins TRBV11-2 and TRBJ2-5; the match to TRBD1 covers 9 bases. The V segment lost 5 bases and the J segment 4 bases; nucleotides outside the gene matches: 8. CDR3 length equals 15 residues. The germline CDR1 and CDR2 sequences are SGHAT and FQNNGV. This chain's CDR3 is CASSPGTGRRETQYF. CDR3 DNA sequence: TGTGCCAGCAGCCCCGGGACAGGGCGGCGAGAGACCCAGTACTTC.

About this clonotype: With a much larger clone just one base away, this may be a read error. The genes are TRBV7-9 and TRBJ2-1, with a weak D call TRBD2 (7 bases). In germline, CDR1 is SEHNR, CDR2 FQNEAQ (reference sequence). The CDR3 loop spans 15 amino acids. Deletions cut 2 bases from V and 10 bases from J, with 18 bases between. CDR3 DNA sequence: TGTGCCAGCAGCTTAACGAGGGGGGGCTCCTACGAGCAGTTCTTC. As protein: CASSLTRGGSYEQFF. Based on the CDR3 plus reference TRBV7-9 and TRBJ2-1, the full variable domain is DTGVSQNPRHKITKRGQNVTFRCDPISEHNRLYWYRQTLGQGPEFLTYFQNEAQLEKSRLLSDRFSAERPKGSFSTLEIQRTEQGDSAMYLCASSLTRGGSYEQFFGPGTRLTVL.

This clonotype was picked up many times. The rearrangement uses TRBV20-1 and TRBJ1-4; D remains ambiguous. The CDR3 is 11 residues long. Germline V gene sequence: CDR1 DFQATT, CDR2 SNEGSKA (reference sequence). The V end was cut by 5 bases, the J end by 5 bases, with 6 bases between. DNA of the CDR3: TGCAGTGCTGGACTAAATGAAAAACTGTTTTTT. This translates into CSAGLNEKLFF.

This chain connects TRBV3-1 to TRBJ2-1, with TRBD2 matching 8 bases. CDR3 length: 17 amino acids. The V segment lost 2 bases and the J segment 0 bases; nucleotides outside the gene matches: 6. The germline V gene encodes CDR1 LGHDT and CDR2 YNNKEL (reference sequence). Here the CDR3 DNA reads TGTGCCAGCAGCCAACCGCAGGGGACTAGCTCCTACAATGAGCAGTTCTTC. Encoded protein: CASSQPQGTSSYNEQFF.

This clonotype has at least ten counts. The chain links TRBV28 to TRBJ2-7, with D possibly TRBD2 on 7 matching bases. The ends were cut back, 2 bases at V and 5 bases at J, with 13 bases in the middle. Per the germline V gene, CDR1 is MDHEN and CDR2 is SYDVKM. CDR3 length: 14 residues. The CDR3 region has the DNA TGTGCCAGCAGTTTAATACGGGGGGCCCACGAGCAGTACTTC. Residues: CASSLIRGAHEQYF.

A single count supports this clonotype. This sequence may be a read error, since a much larger clone differs from it by one base. The chain links TRBV6-2 or TRBV6-3 to TRBJ2-1; D tentatively fits TRBD1 or TRBD2 (6 bases each). Germline V CDR1 and CDR2: MNHEY, SVGEGT. CDR3 size: 14 residues. The CDR3 region is CASQWTGAQDEQLF. CDR3 nucleotide sequence: TGTGCCAGCCAGTGGACGGGGGCGCAGGATGAGCAGCTCTTC.

Many counts were recorded for this clonotype. This chain uses TRBV10-2 with TRBJ2-5; 10 positions match TRBD2. The CDR3 consists of 16 residues. Unmatched junction bases numbered 9, after V lost 4 bases and J lost 4 bases. Germline V gene lookup returns CDR1 WSHSY and CDR2 SAAADI. CDR3 sequence: CASSGWDASGGETQYF. CDR3 nucleotide sequence: TGCGCCAGCAGTGGATGGGACGCTAGCGGGGGAGAGACCCAGTACTTC.

This clonotype occurred a few times. This chain connects TRBV19 to TRBJ2-1; TRBD1 agrees at 9 bases. The V segment lost 10 bases and the J segment 9 bases; nucleotides outside the gene matches: 10. CDR1 is LNHDA and CDR2 is SQIVND in the germline V gene (reference sequence). This CDR3 spans 13 amino acids. CDR3 sequence (DNA): TGTGCCACCACTCCGGGACAGGGTGGTGAGCAGTTCTTC. Translated, it gives CATTPGQGGEQFF. The full variable domain, completed using reference TRBV19 and TRBJ2-1, is DGGITQSPKYLFRKEGQNVTLSCEQNLNHDAMYWYRQDPGQGLRLIYYSQIVNDFQKGDIAEGYSVSREKKESFPLTVTSAQKNPTAFYLCATTPGQGGEQFFGPGTRLTVL.